These 27 T cell receptor beta chains were sequenced from one sample in a study of blood T cell repertoires in COVID-19. Profiling relied on immunoSEQ multiplex PCR, and the TCRdb table lists in-frame clones only, not all of them. The top ten hold around an eighth of the sample, which has tens of thousands of clones, approximately 85% seen once. The sequencing input was peripheral blood. The receptors here all came from a human donor in a cohort sampled during active COVID-19.

This sequence joins TRBV5-4 and TRBJ2-5; 11 positions match TRBD2. The germline V gene encodes CDR1 SGHNT and CDR2 YYREEE (reference sequence). CDR3 size: 18 residues. With V trimmed by 3 bases and J by 5 bases, 15 bases remained unmatched. The CDR3 sequence: CASSSGGSGRAVGETQYF. The CDR3 nucleotides read TGTGCCAGCAGCTCGGGGGGTAGCGGGAGGGCCGTGGGGGAGACCCAGTACTTC.

V and J are TRBV28 and TRBJ2-2; weak D call: TRBD2 (6 bases). Trimming cost V 4 bases and J 2 bases, with 11 bases left between them. Germline V CDR1 and CDR2: MDHEN, SYDVKM. The CDR3 contains 15 residues. The CDR3 DNA is TGTGCCAGCAGTTCACTCGGGACTAACACCGGGGAGCTGTTTTTT. The encoded protein is CASSSLGTNTGELFF. Full variable domain (missing parts from reference TRBV28 and TRBJ2-2): DVKVTQSSRYLVKRTGEKVFLECVQDMDHENMFWYRQDPGLGLRLIYFSYDVKMKEKGDIPEGYSVSREKKERFSLILESASTNQTSMYLCASSSLGTNTGELFFGEGSRLTVL.

The chain combines TRBV9 with TRBJ2-3; TRBD2 matches at 10 bases. Trimming took 1 base from V and 2 from J; bases not matched to a gene: 16. From germline, CDR1 is SGDLS and CDR2 YYNGEE. The CDR3 spans 20 residues. The CDR3 reads CASSVLGSGGLTLPTDTQYF. The CDR3 region has the DNA TGTGCCAGCAGCGTACTCGGTAGCGGGGGGCTTACCTTACCCACAGATACGCAGTATTTT.

This rearrangement joins TRBV19 to TRBJ2-7, with 12 bases aligning to TRBD2. The CDR3 loop spans 16 amino acids. CDR1 and CDR2 from the germline V gene are LNHDA and SQIVND (reference sequence). V lost 6 bases, J lost 6 bases, and 12 bases stayed unmatched. The CDR3 region has the DNA TGTGCCAGTAGCAAAGCTCTAGCGGGAGGGCCGGGCGAGCAGTACTTC. This translates into CASSKALAGGPGEQYF.

The chain is built from TRBV7-2 and TRBJ2-1; D possibly corresponds to TRBD2 (6 bases). V was pared by 2 bases and J by 2 bases, with 16 bases between. The CDR3 has 17 amino acids. Germline values: CDR1 SGHTA, CDR2 FQGNSA. Here the CDR3 DNA reads TGTGCCAGCAGCTTAAACTTCGGCGGGGCGACCTACAATGAGCAGTTCTTC. Its translation is CASSLNFGGATYNEQFF.

The V gene is TRBV7-3, the J gene TRBJ2-3; no firm D call. This CDR3 has 13 residues. The germline V and J ends were trimmed by 4 bases and 0 bases, with 5 bases remaining between them. Germline V gives CDR1 SGHTA, CDR2 FQGTGA. The CDR3 spells CASSSPSTDTQYF. The CDR3 DNA is TGTGCCAGCAGCTCCCCAAGCACAGATACGCAGTATTTT.

The chain couples TRBV14 to TRBJ2-2; D gene ambiguous. Germline V CDR1 and CDR2: SGHDN, FVKESK. The V end lost 0 bases, the J end lost 7 bases, and 9 bases lay between the germline ends. CDR3 length: 14 residues. In DNA, the CDR3 is TGTGCCAGCAGCCAAGATTGGCCAATCGGGGAGCTGTTTTTT. Protein product: CASSQDWPIGELFF.

V is TRBV27 and J is TRBJ2-1; TRBD2 is a possible D gene (6 bases). The CDR3 extends over 13 amino acids. V lost 3 bases and J lost 13, with 16 bases in between. From germline, CDR1 is MNHEY and CDR2 SMNVEV (reference sequence). CDR3 sequence: CASSLGIAADQFF. The CDR3 bases are TGTGCCAGCAGTTTGGGGATAGCGGCGGACCAGTTCTTC.

The chain links TRBV7-9 to TRBJ1-2; TRBD1 aligns across 8 bases. V trimming: 5 bases; J trimming: 2 bases; junction bases outside the gene matches: 4. Germline V gene sequence: CDR1 SEHNR, CDR2 FQNEAQ (reference sequence). This CDR3 is built from 14 residues. The CDR3 reads CASSPQGANYGYTF. DNA for the CDR3: TGTGCCAGCAGCCCGCAGGGGGCGAACTATGGCTACACCTTC.

The V gene is TRBV11-2, the J gene TRBJ2-5; 7 nucleotides align to TRBD2. The germline V gene has CDR1 SGHAT and CDR2 FQNNGV. The CDR3 loop spans 18 amino acids. Germline trimming cut 1 base from V and 0 bases from J; bases unmatched to any gene: 11. CDR3 DNA: TGTGCCAGCAGCTTAGTCAGGGTAGCGGGCTCGTACCAAGAGACCCAGTACTTC. Protein: CASSLVRVAGSYQETQYF.

The V gene is TRBV27, the J gene TRBJ2-7; TRBD1 aligns across 9 bases. The CDR3 extends over 17 amino acids. The V gene's germline CDR1 is MNHEY and CDR2 SMNVEV (reference sequence). J lost 4 bases, V lost 2 bases, and 12 bases had no gene match. CDR3 sequence reads: CASSLRGRDRVPYEQYF. CDR3 in DNA: TGTGCCAGCAGTTTAAGGGGCCGGGACAGGGTGCCGTACGAGCAGTACTTC.

The rearrangement uses TRBV5-4 and TRBJ2-1; 12 bases match TRBD2. From germline, CDR1 is SGHNT and CDR2 YYREEE (reference sequence). Trimming took 2 bases from V and 8 from J; bases not matched to a gene: 5. The CDR3 spans 15 residues. Here the CDR3 reads CASSFPSGRGDEQFF. The CDR3, as DNA: TGTGCCAGCAGCTTCCCTAGCGGGAGGGGGGATGAGCAGTTCTTC.

V and J are TRBV7-2 and TRBJ1-2; 9 bases agree with TRBD1. Germline V gene lookup returns CDR1 SGHTA and CDR2 FQGNSA. This CDR3 contains 14 residues. Trimming took 4 bases from V and 9 from J; bases not matched to a gene: 9. CDR3 amino acids: CASSSGQGLSSYTF. CDR3 nucleotides: TGTGCCAGCAGCTCGGGACAGGGCCTCTCTAGCTACACCTTC.

V gene TRBV9 combines with J gene TRBJ2-5, with no clear D. There are 14 residues in the CDR3. In germline, CDR1 is SGDLS, CDR2 YYNGEE. V shed 0 bases and J shed 2 bases, with 8 bases lying between them. The CDR3 here is CASSVDPGQETQYF. The CDR3 DNA reads as TGTGCCAGCAGCGTAGATCCGGGTCAAGAGACCCAGTACTTC.

The chain uses TRBV7-3 and TRBJ2-3; 9 bases line up with TRBD2. This CDR3 is built from 15 residues. V shed 6 bases and J 4 bases; nucleotides not matched to a gene: 8. The germline V gene has CDR1 SGHTA and CDR2 FQGTGA. DNA for the CDR3: TGTGCCAGCAGTAATCGCGGGAGGGCCCCAGATACGCAGTATTTT. This sequence encodes CASSNRGRAPDTQYF.

Only one count was recorded for this clone. V is TRBV9 and J is TRBJ2-7; 7 positions agree with TRBD1. The CDR3 totals 14 residues. Trimming removed 5 bases from V and 1 base from J; junction bases left unmatched: 6. CDR1 SGDLS and CDR2 YYNGEE come from the germline V gene. The CDR3 nucleotides read TGTGCCAGCAGTTGGGACAGCTCTTCCTACGAGCAGTACTTC. This encodes CASSWDSSSYEQYF.

J is TRBJ2-5 and V is TRBV7-9; 10 bases align to TRBD1. The CDR3 is 15 residues long. With 6 bases clipped from V and 6 bases from J, the junction kept 10 bases outside the gene matches. CDR1 and CDR2 (germline): SEHNR, FQNEAQ (reference sequence). The CDR3 reads CASSQPPGQGQTQYF. The CDR3 region has the DNA TGTGCCAGCAGTCAACCTCCGGGACAGGGGCAGACCCAGTACTTC.

The sample holds a few counts of this clone. The gene calls are TRBV4-2 and TRBJ1-1; D is unresolved. Germline CDR1 and CDR2: LGHNA and YNFKEQ. This CDR3 is built from 13 residues. Trimming removed 0 bases at V and 7 bases at J, with 9 bases between. CDR3 sequence (DNA): TGTGCCAGCAGCCAAGAAGAGGGCAGTGAAGCTTTCTTT. This gives the protein CASSQEEGSEAFF.

Here the CDR3 reads CASSFGGTAADEQFF. CDR3 sequence (DNA): TGTGCCAGCAGCTTTGGGGGGACAGCGGCGGATGAGCAGTTCTTC. This chain connects TRBV7-9 to TRBJ2-1; tentatively, D is TRBD1 (7 bases). The germline gives CDR1 SEHNR, CDR2 FQNEAQ (reference sequence). This CDR3 is built from 15 residues. V was pared by 3 bases and J by 8 bases, with 17 bases between.

V gene TRBV10-3 combines with J gene TRBJ1-5; 11 nucleotides match TRBD1. CDR1 ENHRY and CDR2 SYGVKD come from the germline V gene. The trim removed 6 bases at V and 2 bases at J, leaving 6 bases unmatched. The CDR3 has 16 residues. CDR3 residues: CAISDGDRGGNQPQHF. The CDR3 nucleotides are TGTGCCATCAGCGACGGGGACAGGGGGGGCAATCAGCCCCAGCATTTT.

This clone was recorded only once. The rearrangement links TRBV6-5 to TRBJ1-1, with 8 bases aligning to TRBD1. The V and J ends lost 8 bases and 2 bases, in that order; junction bases with no gene match: 10. Germline CDR1 reads MNHEY; CDR2 reads SVGAGI. The CDR3 length is 15 residues. This CDR3 is CASRRDRNGNTEAFF. DNA for the CDR3: TGTGCCAGCCGTCGGGACAGGAACGGAAACACTGAAGCTTTCTTT.

This chain uses TRBV4-1 with TRBJ2-1; 7 positions match TRBD1. The CDR3 loop spans 16 amino acids. The V segment lost 1 base and the J segment 4 bases; nucleotides outside the gene matches: 7. Germline CDR1 is MGHRA and CDR2 is YSYEKL. The CDR3 DNA follows: TGCGCCAGCAGCCAAGTTCAGGACAGGCAATACAATGAGCAGTTCTTC. Protein: CASSQVQDRQYNEQFF.

This clone has a handful of counts. This chain connects TRBV11-2 to TRBJ2-7, with 9 bases matching TRBD1. The CDR3 extends over 15 amino acids. From germline, CDR1 is SGHAT and CDR2 FQNNGV. V dropped 4 bases and J dropped 0; count of bases not matched to a gene: 4. CDR3 nucleotides: TGTGCCAGCAGCTCTGGACAGGGGTACTCCTACGAGCAGTACTTC. Its protein is CASSSGQGYSYEQYF.

V gene TRBV19 combines with J gene TRBJ2-3, with 7 positions matching TRBD1. CDR1 is LNHDA and CDR2 is SQIVND in the germline V gene (reference sequence). The CDR3 has 14 amino acids. Losses at the gene ends were 6 bases for V and 4 bases for J; bases not matched to a gene: 7. CDR3 amino acids: CASRDRAWADTQYF. Here the CDR3 DNA reads TGTGCCAGTAGAGACAGGGCTTGGGCAGATACGCAGTATTTT.

The CDR3 loop reads CASSVPPGQGNNSPLHF. The CDR3 DNA is TGTGCCAGCAGCGTACCCCCGGGACAGGGGAATAATTCACCCCTCCACTTT. The V and J genes are TRBV9 and TRBJ1-6; 10 bases map to TRBD1. V lost 1 base to trimming and J lost 5 bases; unmatched junction nucleotides: 6. The CDR3 covers 17 residues. Looked up from germline, CDR1 is SGDLS and CDR2 is YYNGEE.

The sample holds a few counts of this clone. The same CDR3 arises from other DNA sequences in this sample as well. V is TRBV10-3 and J is TRBJ1-1; TRBD1 aligns across 8 bases. The CDR3 has 13 amino acids. In germline, CDR1 is ENHRY, CDR2 SYGVKD. The ends lost 6 bases at V and 3 bases at J; junction bases unmatched: 3. CDR3 residues: CAIRKTGDTEAFF. The CDR3, as DNA: TGTGCCATCAGGAAGACAGGGGACACTGAAGCTTTCTTT.

V is TRBV13 and J is TRBJ2-5, with a weak D call TRBD2 (7 bases). The CDR3 consists of 14 residues. Germline assignment: CDR1 PRHDT and CDR2 FYEKMQ (reference sequence). Trimming cost V 5 bases and J 3 bases, with 13 bases left between them. This chain's CDR3 is CASSRGGREETQYF. CDR3 bases: TGTGCCAGCAGCCGCGGGGGCCGAGAAGAGACCCAGTACTTC.